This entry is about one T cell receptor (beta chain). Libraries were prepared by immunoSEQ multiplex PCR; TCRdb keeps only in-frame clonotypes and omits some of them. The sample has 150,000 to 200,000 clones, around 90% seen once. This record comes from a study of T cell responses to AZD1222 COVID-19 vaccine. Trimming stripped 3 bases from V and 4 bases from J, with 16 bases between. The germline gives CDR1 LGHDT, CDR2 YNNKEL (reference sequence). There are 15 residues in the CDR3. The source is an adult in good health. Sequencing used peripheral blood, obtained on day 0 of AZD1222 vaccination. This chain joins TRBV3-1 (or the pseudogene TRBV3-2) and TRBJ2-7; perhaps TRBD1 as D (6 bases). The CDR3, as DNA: TGTGCCAGCAGCCAGGACAGCGGACCAGTATACGAGCAGTACTTC. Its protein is CASSQDSGPVYEQYF.